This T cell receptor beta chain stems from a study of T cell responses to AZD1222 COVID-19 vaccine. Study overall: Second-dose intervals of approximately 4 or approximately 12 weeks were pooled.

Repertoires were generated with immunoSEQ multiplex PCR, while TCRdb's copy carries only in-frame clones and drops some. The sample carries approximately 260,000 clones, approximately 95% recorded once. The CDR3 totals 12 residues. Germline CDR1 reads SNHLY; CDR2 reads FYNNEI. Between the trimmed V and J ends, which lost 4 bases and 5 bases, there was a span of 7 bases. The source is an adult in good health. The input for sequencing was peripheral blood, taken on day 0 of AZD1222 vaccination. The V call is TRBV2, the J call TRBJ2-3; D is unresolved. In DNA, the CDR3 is TGTGCCAGCAGTGGTCTGGAAGATACGCAGTATTTT. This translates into CASSGLEDTQYF.